The clone carrying this T cell receptor beta chain was seen many times. These data are taken from a study of T cell repertoires in cytomegalovirus infection. In TCRdb, the reads were re-called with MiXCR into one record per CDR3 protein. The sample yields about 180,000 distinct CDR3 sequences, roughly an eighth seen once. This TCR was recovered from a human donor in good health (CMV status not recorded). Some clones in this sample may be carry-over from other donors' samples. Sample: PBMCs.

DNA for the CDR3: TGTGCCAGCAGCTGGGACAGGGGAAACACCATATATTTT. Translation gives CASSWDRGNTIYF. The V gene is TRBV7-2, the J gene TRBJ1-3; 8 bases line up with TRBD1. V shed 4 bases and J 4 bases; nucleotides not matched to a gene: 0. The CDR3 runs 13 residues. CDR1 is SGHTA, CDR2 FQGNSA, per germline.